This TCR beta chain was identified in a study of cytotoxic CD8 clonotypes in ibrutinib-treated CLL. This table comes from immunoSEQ multiplex PCR, and its TCRdb copy is limited to in-frame clones, with some not included. There are hundreds of thousands of clones in the sample; approximately 79% occur only once, and more than 9.5% lies in the top ten. This sequence was found in a human donor with chronic lymphocytic leukemia. The sequenced sample was PBMCs, obtained after 12 months of ibrutinib treatment.

The CDR3 region has the DNA TGTGCCAGTAGTACTTTGACAGGATACACAGATACGCAGTATTTT. Translation: CASSTLTGYTDTQYF. The rearrangement uses TRBV19 and TRBJ2-3; the D gene is possibly TRBD1 (6 bases). Germline CDR1 reads LNHDA; CDR2 reads SQIVND (reference sequence). The CDR3 has 15 residues. V dropped 4 bases and J dropped 2 bases, with 13 bases sitting between them.